This T cell receptor beta chain was obtained from a study of cytomegalovirus exposure and HLA in healthy donors. Turning to this clone: Its specificity is unknown.

PCR used 60 Vbeta primers and 13 Jbeta primers. Assay: immunoSEQ multiplex PCR; the TCRdb copy retains only in-frame clones and omits some. The sample lists around 110,000 clones, 60% to 80% seen once, with roughly 0.76% in the top ten. The V and J ends lost 5 bases and 7 bases, in that order; junction bases with no gene match: 11. Looked up from germline, CDR1 is MRHNA and CDR2 is SNTAGT. The CDR3 consists of 15 residues. General study points: Reportedly, fewer N-insertions than the roughly 700-donor mean appeared in an Asian-associated ancestry cluster in a later analysis.

The gene calls are TRBV6-4 and TRBJ2-7, with 10 bases identical to TRBD2. The receptor's source is a boy aged 5-17 years in good health and CMV-seronegative. Sequencing was done on a sample of PBMCs. In DNA, the CDR3 is TGTGCCAGCAGTCCCGACCCGGGACTAGCGAAAGAGCAGTACTTC. It is translated as CASSPDPGLAKEQYF.